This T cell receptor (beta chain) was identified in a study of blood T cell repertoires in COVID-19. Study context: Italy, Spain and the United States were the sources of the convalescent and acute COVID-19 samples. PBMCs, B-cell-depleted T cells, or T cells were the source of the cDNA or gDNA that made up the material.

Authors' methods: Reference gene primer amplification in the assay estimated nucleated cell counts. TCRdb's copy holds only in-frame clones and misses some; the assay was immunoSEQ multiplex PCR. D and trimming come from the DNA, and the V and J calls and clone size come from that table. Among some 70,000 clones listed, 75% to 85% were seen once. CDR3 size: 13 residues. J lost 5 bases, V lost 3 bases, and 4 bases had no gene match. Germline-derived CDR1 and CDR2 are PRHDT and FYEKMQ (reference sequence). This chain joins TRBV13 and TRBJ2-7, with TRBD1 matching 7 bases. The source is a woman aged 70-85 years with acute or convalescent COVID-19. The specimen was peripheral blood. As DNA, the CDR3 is TGTGCCAGCAGCTTCGACAGGGTGAACGAGCAGTACTTC. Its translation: CASSFDRVNEQYF.